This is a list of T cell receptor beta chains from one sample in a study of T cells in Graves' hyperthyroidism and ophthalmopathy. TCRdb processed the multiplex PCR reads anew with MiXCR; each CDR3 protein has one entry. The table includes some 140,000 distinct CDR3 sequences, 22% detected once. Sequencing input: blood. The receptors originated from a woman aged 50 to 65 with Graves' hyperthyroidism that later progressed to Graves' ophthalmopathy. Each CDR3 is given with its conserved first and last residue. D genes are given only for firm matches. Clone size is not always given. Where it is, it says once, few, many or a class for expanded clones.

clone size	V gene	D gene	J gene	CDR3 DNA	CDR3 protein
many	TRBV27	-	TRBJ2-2	TGTGCCAGCAAACGGGACACCAACACCGGGGAGCTGTTTTTT	CASKRDTNTGELFF
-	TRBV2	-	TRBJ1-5	TGTGCCAGCAGCGCCCAAAGTACGAATCAGCCCCAGCATTTT	CASSAQSTNQPQHF
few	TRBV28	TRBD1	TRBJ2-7	TGTGCCAGCACCCCCCGACAGGGGGCGTTCTTCGAGCAGTACTTC	CASTPRQGAFFEQYF
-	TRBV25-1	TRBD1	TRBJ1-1	TGTGCCAGCAGGAGGGGGACAGCATACACTGAAGCTTTCTTT	CASRRGTAYTEAFF
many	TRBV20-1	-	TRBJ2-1	TGCAGTGCCCACTCTGTTGGCCGACGGGTCAATGAGCAGTTCTTC	CSAHSVGRRVNEQFF
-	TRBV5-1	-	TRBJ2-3	TGCGCCAGCAGCTTCATAAGGGCCAGCACAGATACGCAGTATTTT	CASSFIRASTDTQYF
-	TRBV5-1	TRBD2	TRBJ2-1	TGCGCCAGCAGTTCTAGCGGCCCCCCCCCGGATGAGCAGTTCTTC	CASSSSGPPPDEQFF
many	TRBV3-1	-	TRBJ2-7	TGTGCCAGCAGCCAAGCAGTCAGGCCCTACGAGCAGTACTTC	CASSQAVRPYEQYF
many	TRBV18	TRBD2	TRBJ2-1	TGTGCCAGCTCAGTGACCGTAGCGGGTAGCTCCTACAATGAGCAGTTCTTC	CASSVTVAGSSYNEQFF
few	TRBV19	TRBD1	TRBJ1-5	TGTGCCGGCCCTGGGGCAGGGGGCTATCAGCCCCAGCATTTT	CAGPGAGGYQPQHF
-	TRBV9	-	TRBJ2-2	TGTGCCAGCAGCCCACACTTATATGCCGGGGAGCTGTTTTTT	CASSPHLYAGELFF
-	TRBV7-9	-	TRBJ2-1	TGTGCCAGCAGCGAGGGACTTTCTAATGAGCAGTTCTTC	CASSEGLSNEQFF
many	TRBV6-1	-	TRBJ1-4	TGTGCCAGCAAGGAACGGACTAATGAAAAACTGTTTTTT	CASKERTNEKLFF
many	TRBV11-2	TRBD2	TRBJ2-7	TGTGCCAGCAGCTTACAACTAGCGGGAGTCTACGAGCAGTACTTC	CASSLQLAGVYEQYF
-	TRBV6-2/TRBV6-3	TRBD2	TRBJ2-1	TGTGCCAGCCGCGGGACTAGCGGGAGGGAGCAGTTCTTC	CASRGTSGREQFF
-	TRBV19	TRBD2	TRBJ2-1	TGTGCCAGTAGTATAGATCTGACTAGCGGGGAGCAGTTCTTC	CASSIDLTSGEQFF
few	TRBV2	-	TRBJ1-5	TGTGCCAGCAGTGCTTGGGATGGGGGTAGCAATCAGCCCCAGCATTTT	CASSAWDGGSNQPQHF